This T cell receptor (beta chain) came from a study of cytomegalovirus exposure and HLA in healthy donors. The CDR3 extends over 12 amino acids. Germline V gene data show CDR1 as MDHEN and CDR2 as SYDVKM. The V gene lost 6 bases and the J gene lost 5 bases, with 8 bases spanning the gap. PCR amplification relied on 60 Vbeta primers (plus 13 Jbeta primers). TCRdb's copy holds only in-frame clones and misses some; the assay was immunoSEQ multiplex PCR. The sample shows 75,000 to 90,000 clones, 60% to 80% of them seen only once. V and J are TRBV28 and TRBJ2-1; D is unclear. This sequence was found in a woman in her thirties or forties in good health and CMV-seropositive. Sequenced input: PBMCs. The CDR3 reads CASRRQDNEQFF. CDR3 DNA sequence: TGTGCCAGCAGGCGGCAAGACAATGAGCAGTTCTTC.